This T cell receptor beta chain is drawn from a study of graft-versus-host responses after intestinal transplantation. Study context: As for transplant type, recipients had multivisceral, liver-intestinal, or isolated intestinal grafts. Induction using anti-thymocyte globulin, followed by tacrolimus and steroids for around 3 years, was given to all recipients.

The data were produced by immunoSEQ multiplex PCR, yet TCRdb's version contains in-frame clones alone and is incomplete. The profile shows tens of thousands of clones, around 96% of them singletons. Study-wide points: Recipient marrow contained GvH clones, some of which appeared first in ileum or blood. Some patients had graft-donor T cell macrochimerism, and their allografts showed high graft-versus-host to host-versus-graft clonal ratios.

The germline V gene has CDR1 LNHDA and CDR2 SQIVND (reference sequence). Trimming removed 5 bases from V and 0 bases from J, with 8 bases in between. The CDR3 is made up of 13 amino acids. A remark on this clone: Its target is not known.

This receptor was identified in a human donor who received an intestinal transplant. The V gene is TRBV19, the J gene TRBJ2-7; TRBD1 is a possible D gene (6 bases). This sample comprised unstimulated CD8+ T cells sorted from spleen or lymph node cells, obtained before intestinal transplant. Here the CDR3 reads CASSWGLSYEQYF. Written as DNA, the CDR3 is TGTGCCAGTAGTTGGGGGCTCTCCTACGAGCAGTACTTC.